The entry that follows covers one T cell receptor (beta chain) sequence. Its antigen is as yet unknown. This entry belongs to a study of beta chain features in type 1 diabetes. Study-wide findings and caveats: Across patients, naive, central memory and Treg TCRB repertoires exhibited apparently greater similarity than was observed across healthy donors.

Per germline, CDR1 GTSNPN and CDR2 SVGIG (reference sequence). The CDR3 spans 12 residues. V was trimmed by 4 bases and J by 5 bases, leaving 9 bases between them. Sequencing targeted expressed TCRB transcripts, as all isolated RNA had been reverse transcribed. The read count averaged around 3.6 million across naive, central memory and regulatory T cell samples. The assay was immunoSEQ multiplex PCR, and TCRdb's table has in-frame clones only and misses some. This sample has around 240,000 clones, with around 65% found just once. The sequence was collected from a man aged 25 to 40 in good health. This chain connects TRBV30 to TRBJ2-1; D remains ambiguous. Specimen: naive CD4+ T cells from blood. The CDR3 DNA reads TGTGCCTGGATGAGCCCCAACAATGAGCAGTTCTTC. Translated: CAWMSPNNEQFF.